The 8 T cell receptor beta chains below were found in one sample sequenced in a study of response to subunit inactivated influenza vaccine. TCRdb recomputed calls from the RT-PCR reads with MiXCR, one row per CDR3 protein. This table holds 650,000 to 800,000 distinct CDR3 sequences, 18% found once. This specimen consisted of PBMCs from blood, obtained roughly 5 days after vaccination. All receptors derive from a man aged 45-60 years who received an inactivated influenza vaccine.

This clonotype was found a few times. The rearrangement joins TRBV6-1 to TRBJ2-4, with TRBD1 matching over 7 bases. J was trimmed by 10 bases and V by 8 bases; bases with no gene match: 11. This CDR3 comprises 13 residues. Looked up from germline, CDR1 is MNHNS and CDR2 is SASEGT. This CDR3 reads CASAPRQGDIQYF. CDR3 bases: TGTGCCAGCGCTCCGAGACAGGGTGATATTCAGTACTTC.

The CDR3: CASSTRLAGVRPDTQYF. Written as DNA, the CDR3 is TGTGCCAGCAGTACGCGACTAGCGGGGGTGAGGCCAGATACGCAGTATTTT. V and J are TRBV6-2 or TRBV6-3 and TRBJ2-3; 12 bases are a match to TRBD2. CDR1 and CDR2 (germline): MNHEY, SVGEGT. V dropped 5 bases and J dropped 4; count of bases not matched to a gene: 10. The length of the CDR3 is 17 residues.

This clonotype showed up just a few times. The V gene is TRBV7-9, the J gene TRBJ1-2; 9 bases are a match to TRBD1. V shed 5 bases and J 8 bases; nucleotides not matched to a gene: 12. Germline CDR1 is SEHNR and CDR2 is FQNEAQ (reference sequence). The CDR3 totals 15 residues. CDR3 DNA: TGTGCCAGCAGCGAACGGGACAGGGCCCAAGGGGGCTACACCTTC. It specifies CASSERDRAQGGYTF.

This clonotype has more than one count but fewer than ten. The V call is TRBV11-2, the J call TRBJ2-3; 8 bases are a match to TRBD2. Germline V gene lookup returns CDR1 SGHAT and CDR2 FQNNGV. The V and J ends lost 4 bases and 6 bases, in that order; junction bases with no gene match: 12. CDR3 size: 16 residues. This CDR3 is CASSSGIGRLADTQYF. In DNA, the CDR3 is TGTGCCAGCAGCTCGGGAATTGGGAGACTAGCGGATACGCAGTATTTT. Drawing the rest from reference TRBV11-2 and TRBJ2-3, the complete variable domain is EAGVAQSPRYKIIEKRQSVAFWCNPISGHATLYWYQQILGQGPKLLIQFQNNGVVDDSQLPKDRFSAERLKGVDSTLKIQPAKLEDSAVYLCASSSGIGRLADTQYFGPGTRLTVL.

The table lists this clonotype with many counts. V and J are TRBV29-1 and TRBJ2-7; D is possibly TRBD1 (5 bases). The CDR3 is made up of 11 amino acids. Germline loops: CDR1 SQVTM, CDR2 ANQGSEA. The V end was cut by 3 bases, the J end by 6 bases, with 9 bases between. The CDR3 coding sequence is TGCAGCGTTGAGCTGGGGCCCGAGCAGTACTTC. Its translation is CSVELGPEQYF.

This clonotype was counted a few times. The V call is TRBV12-3 or TRBV12-4, the J call TRBJ2-3, with TRBD2 matching over 9 bases. The CDR3 contains 16 residues. V shed 4 bases and J 10 bases; nucleotides not matched to a gene: 15. The CDR3 loop reads CASSSLSRGGLWSQYF. The CDR3 bases are TGTGCCAGCAGTTCTCTTTCGCGGGGGGGCCTTTGGTCGCAGTATTTT.

V is TRBV20-1 and J is TRBJ2-3; D perhaps matches TRBD2 (5 bases). Germline V gene data show CDR1 as DFQATT and CDR2 as SNEGSKA (reference sequence). The length of the CDR3 is 15 residues. The V end lost 1 base, the J end lost 5 bases, and 16 bases lay between the germline ends. The CDR3 coding sequence is TGCAGTGCTAGAGGCCCTAAGGGAGTAGGAGATACGCAGTATTTT. Translating gives CSARGPKGVGDTQYF.

The chain links TRBV20-1 to TRBJ2-7; the D is unclear. The CDR3 has 14 residues. Trimming took 2 bases from V and 2 from J, leaving 13 bases between them. Germline V CDR1 and CDR2: DFQATT, SNEGSKA (reference sequence). The CDR3 sequence: CSARPLRVAYEQYF. Here the CDR3 DNA reads TGCAGTGCTAGACCCCTCCGGGTTGCCTACGAGCAGTACTTC.